The present T cell receptor beta chain was sequenced within a study of neurological immune-mediated disorders. This CDR3 spans 12 amino acids. V gave up 0 bases and J gave up 5 bases, with 5 bases separating them. CDR1 and CDR2 (germline): SGDLS, YYNGEE. The time point: technical triplicate 3. This clonotype was picked up many times. The method for making cDNA was 5'RACE, and it used 10-nucleotide random UMIs. TCRdb recomputed calls from the 5' RACE reads with MiXCR, one row per CDR3 protein. The sample has about 44,000 distinct CDR3 sequences; around a fifth are singletons. V is TRBV9 and J is TRBJ1-2; no reliable D call. This TCR derives from a man aged 60 to 75 with HTLV-1-associated myelopathy (HAM/TSP). The sample was PBMCs. CDR3 residues: CASSVASYGYTF. In nucleotides, the CDR3 is TGTGCCAGCAGCGTAGCTTCTTATGGCTACACCTTC.